Here is one T cell receptor beta chain with its context. From germline, CDR1 is MDHEN and CDR2 SYDVKM. The CDR3 extends over 14 amino acids. V was shortened by 1 base and J by 7 bases, with 11 bases between the two germline ends. This record belongs to a study of technical replicates of blood from several donors. Generated by immunoSEQ multiplex PCR, the TCRdb table keeps only in-frame clones and is missing some. The table shows around 100,000 clones, with 95% occurring only once. The clonotype comes from a human donor in good health. Sequencing was performed on T cells isolated from PBMCs. This chain joins TRBV28 and TRBJ2-1, with D perhaps TRBD1 (5 bases). In DNA, the CDR3 is TGTGCCAGCAGTTTATCAGGGTATGTGAATGAGCAGTTCTTC. Translated: CASSLSGYVNEQFF.